This T cell receptor (beta chain) was identified during a study of persistence of HIV-infected CD4 T cells. V was pared by 5 bases and J by 4 bases, with 7 bases of the junction left unmatched. Germline loops: CDR1 LNHDA, CDR2 SQIVND (reference sequence). The CDR3 runs 14 residues. The stimulus was an HIV-1 Gag 15-mer peptide pool, 0.9 to 1 ug/peptide/mL. CD40L-negative CD69-negative CD45RO-high memory CD4+ T cells were sorted as populations depleted of antigen-responding cells. In regard to this clone: What it binds is unknown.

The immunoSEQ assay was version 4, run in survey mode. Clones were sequenced by immunoSEQ multiplex PCR, and TCRdb holds only the in-frame ones, with some missing. The sample records tens of thousands of clones, around four fifths being singletons. The chain carries TRBV19 and TRBJ1-2; TRBD1 agrees at 7 bases. The receptor comes from an adult woman with HIV who was CMV-seropositive. The specimen was CD4+ T cells sorted from PBMCs after roughly 18-hour stimulation, collected from a patient who received antiretroviral therapy. In DNA, the CDR3 is TGTGCCAGTAGTCCCGGACAGGCCGTCTATGGCTACACCTTC. Translated: CASSPGQAVYGYTF.